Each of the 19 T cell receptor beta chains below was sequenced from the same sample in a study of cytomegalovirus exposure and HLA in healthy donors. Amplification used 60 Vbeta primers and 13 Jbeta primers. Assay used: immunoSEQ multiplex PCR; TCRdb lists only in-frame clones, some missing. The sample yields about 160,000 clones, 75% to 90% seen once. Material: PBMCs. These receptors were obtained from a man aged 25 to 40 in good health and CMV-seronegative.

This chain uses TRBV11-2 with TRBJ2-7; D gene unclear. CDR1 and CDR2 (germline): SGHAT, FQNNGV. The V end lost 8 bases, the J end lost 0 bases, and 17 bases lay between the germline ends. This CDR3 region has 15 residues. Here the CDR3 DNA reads TGTGCCAGCCTACCTTGGAGAGATAGCTCCTACGAGCAGTACTTC. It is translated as CASLPWRDSSYEQYF.

Written as DNA, the CDR3 is TGTGCCAGCTCACCACCGACGGCGGGAGTAGACGAGCAGTACTTC. Its protein product is CASSPPTAGVDEQYF. V is TRBV18 and J is TRBJ2-7; 7 nucleotides match TRBD2. This CDR3 spans 15 amino acids. V dropped 0 bases and J dropped 5; count of bases not matched to a gene: 7. The germline gives CDR1 KGHSH, CDR2 LQKENI.

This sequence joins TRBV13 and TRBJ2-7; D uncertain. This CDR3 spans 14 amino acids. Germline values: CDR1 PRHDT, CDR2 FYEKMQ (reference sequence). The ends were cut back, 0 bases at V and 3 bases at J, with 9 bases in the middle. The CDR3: CASSLGVQVYEQYF. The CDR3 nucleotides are TGTGCCAGCAGCTTAGGCGTGCAGGTCTACGAGCAGTACTTC. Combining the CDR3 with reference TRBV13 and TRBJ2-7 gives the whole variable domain AAGVIQSPRHLIKEKRETATLKCYPIPRHDTVYWYQQGPGQDPQFLISFYEKMQSDKGSIPDRFSAQQFSDYHSELNMSSLELGDSALYFCASSLGVQVYEQYFGPGTRLTVT.

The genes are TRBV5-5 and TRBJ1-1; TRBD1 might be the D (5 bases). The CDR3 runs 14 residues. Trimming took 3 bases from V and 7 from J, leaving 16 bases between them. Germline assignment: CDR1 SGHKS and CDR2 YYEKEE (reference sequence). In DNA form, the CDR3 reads TGTGCCAGCAGCTGGGATAGGGGAACTTTTGAAGCTTTCTTT. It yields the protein CASSWDRGTFEAFF. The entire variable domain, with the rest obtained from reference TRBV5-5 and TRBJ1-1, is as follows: DAGVTQSPTHLIKTRGQQVTLRCSPISGHKSVSWYQQVLGQGPQFIFQYYEKEERGRGNFPDRFSARQFPNYSSELNVNALLLGDSALYLCASSWDRGTFEAFFGQGTRLTVV.

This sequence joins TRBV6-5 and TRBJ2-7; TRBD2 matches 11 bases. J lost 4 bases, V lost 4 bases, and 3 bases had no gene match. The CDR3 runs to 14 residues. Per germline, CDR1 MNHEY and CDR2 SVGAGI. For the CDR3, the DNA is TGTGCCAGCAGTTGGGGACTAGCGGCGTACGAGCAGTACTTC. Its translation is CASSWGLAAYEQYF.

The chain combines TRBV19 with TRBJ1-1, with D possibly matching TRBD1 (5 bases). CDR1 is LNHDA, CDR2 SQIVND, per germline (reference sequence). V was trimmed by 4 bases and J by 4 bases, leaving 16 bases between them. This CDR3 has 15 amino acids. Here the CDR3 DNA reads TGTGCCAGTAGTAGGGACGGGGGTTTATTCACTGAAGCTTTCTTT. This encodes CASSRDGGLFTEAFF.

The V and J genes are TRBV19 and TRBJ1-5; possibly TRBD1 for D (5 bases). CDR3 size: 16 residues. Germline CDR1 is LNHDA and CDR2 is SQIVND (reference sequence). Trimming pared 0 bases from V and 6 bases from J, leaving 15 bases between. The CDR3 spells CASSIEGAGIVQPQHF. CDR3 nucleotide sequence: TGTGCCAGTAGTATAGAAGGGGCAGGGATAGTTCAGCCCCAGCATTTT.

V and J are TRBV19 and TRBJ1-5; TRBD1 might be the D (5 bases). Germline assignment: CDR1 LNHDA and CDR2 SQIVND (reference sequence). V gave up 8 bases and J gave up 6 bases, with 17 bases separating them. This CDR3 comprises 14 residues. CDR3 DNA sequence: TGTGCCAGTCGCACTCAGGGAGGTGGTCAGCCCCAGCATTTT. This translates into CASRTQGGGQPQHF.

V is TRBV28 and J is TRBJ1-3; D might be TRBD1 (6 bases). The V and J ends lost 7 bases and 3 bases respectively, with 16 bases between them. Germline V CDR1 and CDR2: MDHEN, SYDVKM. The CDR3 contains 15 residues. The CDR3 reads CASIPSQGFGNTIYF. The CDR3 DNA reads TGTGCCAGCATCCCCTCACAGGGTTTTGGAAACACCATATATTTT.

CDR3: CASSPRTGADEAFF. The DNA for the CDR3 is TGTGCCAGCAGCCCCCGGACAGGGGCAGATGAAGCTTTCTTT. The chain employs TRBV7-9 and TRBJ1-1, with 9 nucleotides matching TRBD1. Trimming at V came to 5 bases and at J to 7 bases, leaving 8 bases not matched to a gene. Per germline, CDR1 SEHNR and CDR2 FQNEAQ (reference sequence). CDR3 length: 14 amino acids. Looking up the rest from reference TRBV7-9 and TRBJ1-1 gives the full variable domain: DTGVSQNPRHKITKRGQNVTFRCDPISEHNRLYWYRQTLGQGPEFLTYFQNEAQLEKSRLLSDRFSAERPKGSFSTLEIQRTEQGDSAMYLCASSPRTGADEAFFGQGTRLTVV.

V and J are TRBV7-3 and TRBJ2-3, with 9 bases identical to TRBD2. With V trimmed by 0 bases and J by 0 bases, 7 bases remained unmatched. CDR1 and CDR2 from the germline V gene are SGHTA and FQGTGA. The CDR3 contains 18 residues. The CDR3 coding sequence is TGTGCCAGCAGCTTAACCTACCCGACTAGCGGTAGCACAGATACGCAGTATTTT. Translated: CASSLTYPTSGSTDTQYF.

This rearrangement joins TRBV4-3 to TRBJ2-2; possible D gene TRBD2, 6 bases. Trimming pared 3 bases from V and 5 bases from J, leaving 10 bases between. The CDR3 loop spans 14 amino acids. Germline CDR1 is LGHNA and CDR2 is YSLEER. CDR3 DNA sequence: TGCGCCAGCAGCCAGGCCAGCGGGACCGGGGAGCTGTTTTTT. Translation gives CASSQASGTGELFF.

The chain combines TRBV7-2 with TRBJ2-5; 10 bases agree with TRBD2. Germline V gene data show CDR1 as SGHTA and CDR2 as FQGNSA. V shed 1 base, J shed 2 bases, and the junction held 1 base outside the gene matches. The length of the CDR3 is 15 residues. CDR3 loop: CASSLVLAGQETQYF. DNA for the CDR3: TGTGCCAGCAGCTTAGTACTAGCGGGGCAAGAGACCCAGTACTTC.

This CDR3 reads CASSFQGFGIQYF. In DNA form, the CDR3 reads TGTGCCAGCAGTTTCCAGGGGTTCGGCATTCAGTACTTC. This chain uses TRBV28 with TRBJ2-4; weak D call: TRBD1 (6 bases). The CDR3 spans 13 residues. Germline V gene sequence: CDR1 MDHEN, CDR2 SYDVKM. Deletions cut 3 bases from V and 9 bases from J, with 12 bases between.

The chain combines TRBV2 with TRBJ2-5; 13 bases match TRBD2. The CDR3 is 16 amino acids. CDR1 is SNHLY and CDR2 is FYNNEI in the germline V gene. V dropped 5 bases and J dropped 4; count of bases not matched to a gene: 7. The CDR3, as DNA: TGTGCCAGCAGTTTCGGACTAGCGGGAGCCCCAGAGACCCAGTACTTC. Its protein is CASSFGLAGAPETQYF.

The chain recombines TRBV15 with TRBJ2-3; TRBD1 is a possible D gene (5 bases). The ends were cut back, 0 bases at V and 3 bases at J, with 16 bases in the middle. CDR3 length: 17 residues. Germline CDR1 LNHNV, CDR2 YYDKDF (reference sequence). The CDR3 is CATSRDARPRETDTQYF. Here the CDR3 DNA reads TGTGCCACCAGCAGAGATGCTCGTCCCAGGGAAACAGATACGCAGTATTTT.

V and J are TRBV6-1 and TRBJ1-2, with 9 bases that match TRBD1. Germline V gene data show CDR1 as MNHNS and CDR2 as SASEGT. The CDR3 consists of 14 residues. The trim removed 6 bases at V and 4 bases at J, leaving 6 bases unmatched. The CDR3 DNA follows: TGTGCCAGCAGCGTCCGGGACAGGGTCTATGGCTACACCTTC. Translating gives CASSVRDRVYGYTF.

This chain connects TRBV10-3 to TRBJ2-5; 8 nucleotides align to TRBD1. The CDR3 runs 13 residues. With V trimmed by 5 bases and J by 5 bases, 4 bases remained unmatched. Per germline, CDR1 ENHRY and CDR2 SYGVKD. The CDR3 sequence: CAISWTGWETQYF. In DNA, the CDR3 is TGTGCCATCAGTTGGACAGGGTGGGAGACCCAGTACTTC.

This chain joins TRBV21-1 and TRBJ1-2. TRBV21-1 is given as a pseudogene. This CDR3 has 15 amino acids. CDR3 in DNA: TGTGCCAGCAGCAAAGCTCTGGGAGAGGGTGACGGCTACACCTTC. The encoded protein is CASSKALGEGDGYTF.